This entry concerns a single TCR beta chain. Its specificity is unknown. The data are from a study of Ad26.COV2.S vaccination and SARS-CoV-2 variants. Overall study results and limits: People who got the vaccine or the placebo had similar non-spike TCR breadth.

The treatment: roughly 19 received Ad26.COV2.S at low or high dose, single or two shots; about 5 received placebo; per-sample allocation not given. Material that was analyzed had been drawn on day 63 after the first vaccine or placebo injection. Spike of the Wuhan-strain SARS-CoV-2 was expressed by an Ad26 vector, which formed the vaccine. The protocol was immunoSEQ multiplex PCR, while the TCRdb copy is restricted to in-frame clones and leaves out a portion. The sample lists about 350,000 clones, around 87% occurring once. V lost 4 bases to trimming and J lost 4 bases, with 10 bases between them. This CDR3 spans 13 amino acids. Germline values: CDR1 SGHTA, CDR2 FQGTGA.

The specimen was peripheral blood, collected in a trial of Ad26.COV2.S vaccine versus placebo. The TCR was taken from a person aged 18-65 years who received the Ad26.COV2.S COVID-19 vaccine or a placebo. V usage is TRBV7-3 and J usage is TRBJ2-5; perhaps TRBD1 as D (6 bases). The CDR3 DNA follows: TGTGCCAGCAGCTGGATAGGGGGAGAGACCCAGTACTTC. Its translation: CASSWIGGETQYF.